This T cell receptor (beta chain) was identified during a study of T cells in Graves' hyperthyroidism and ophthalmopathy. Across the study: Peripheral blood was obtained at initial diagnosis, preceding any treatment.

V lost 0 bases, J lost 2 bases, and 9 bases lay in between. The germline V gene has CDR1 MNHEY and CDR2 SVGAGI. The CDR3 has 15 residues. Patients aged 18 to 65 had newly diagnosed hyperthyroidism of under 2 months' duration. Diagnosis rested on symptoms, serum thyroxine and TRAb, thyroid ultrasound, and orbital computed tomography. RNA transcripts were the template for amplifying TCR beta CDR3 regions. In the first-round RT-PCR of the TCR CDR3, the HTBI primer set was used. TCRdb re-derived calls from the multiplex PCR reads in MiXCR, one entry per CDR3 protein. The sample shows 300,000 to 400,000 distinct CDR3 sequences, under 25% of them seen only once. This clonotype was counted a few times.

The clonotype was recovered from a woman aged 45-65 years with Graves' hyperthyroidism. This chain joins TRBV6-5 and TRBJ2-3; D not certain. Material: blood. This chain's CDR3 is CASSYSTPFTDTQYF. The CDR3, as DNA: TGTGCCAGCAGTTACTCGACGCCATTCACAGATACGCAGTATTTT.